Reported below is one TCR beta chain. Its antigen is currently not known. No much larger clonotype is one base removed from it; base qualities were not supplied. Library preparation employed the immunoSEQ multiplex PCR assay. In TCRdb, the immuneACCESS table is reduced to in-frame sequences with V and J assigned. These tables do not hold every clone; where another copy was compared, an unresolved V gene accounts for under half, and the others remain unexplained. The sample table contains 150,000 or so clones; only one count was recorded for approximately 94% of them. The ten largest clones represent 5.7% of the sample. Inclusive of the bounding cysteine and phenylalanine, the CDR3 is 17 residues long. Of all the DNA, just the CDR3 is kept, 51 bases in frame from base 1. The germline ends are 18 bases apart after V is trimmed by 0 bases and J by 7 bases. For CDR1 and CDR2, the germline V gene lists SGHAT and FQNNGV.

These data come from a study of control samples from healthy donors and cancer patients (TCRdb year 2020). The chain is assembled from TRBV11-2 and TRBJ1-4; the D gene is perhaps TRBD1, on 5 matching bases. The sequencing input was blood. This TCR was sampled from a man in his forties in good health. The DNA sequence reads TGTGCCAGCAGCTTAGAATCGCTGGCGGGGCGTGTTGAAAAACTGTTTTTT. It encodes CASSLESLAGRVEKLFF.